The clone carrying this T cell receptor beta chain has only a few counts. In the study's own analysis: By means of reference gene primer amplification, nucleated cell counts were estimated. Repertoires were generated with immunoSEQ multiplex PCR, while TCRdb's copy carries only in-frame clones and drops some. Clone size and the V and J calls come from that table; the DNA yielded D and trimming. The sample holds under 300,000 clones; 81% are singletons and the top ten take over 2.5%. The CDR3 length is 13 residues. V lost 5 bases to trimming and J lost 7 bases, with 9 bases between them. Looked up from germline, CDR1 is LGHDT and CDR2 is YNNKEL (reference sequence). This entry is derived from a study of blood T cell repertoires in COVID-19. On the study more broadly: Acute-phase and convalescent COVID-19 samples originated in the United States, Italy and Spain. T cells, B-cell-depleted T cells, or PBMCs provided the cDNA or gDNA that served as material.

This chain uses TRBV3-1 (or the pseudogene TRBV3-2) with TRBJ1-6; D call uncertain. Sequencing was performed on peripheral blood. This clonotype was obtained from a woman aged 60 to 75 with active or convalescent COVID-19. This chain's CDR3 is CASSNGRNSPLHF. The CDR3 DNA follows: TGTGCCAGCAGCAACGGGAGGAATTCACCCCTCCACTTT.